This passage covers 15 T cell receptor beta chains from one sample sequenced in a study of patients and donors after allogeneic stem cell transplantation. TCRdb recomputed calls from the RT-PCR reads with MiXCR, one row per CDR3 protein. Of 800,000 to 1,000,000 distinct CDR3 sequences listed, roughly 18% were seen once; the top ten hold around 6%. Material: blood, either unsorted or a sorted T cell fraction (not recorded which). The source is a human donor who was either an allogeneic HSCT recipient or a stem cell or donor lymphocyte infusion donor (not recorded which). It is not recorded whose cells these are; they may come from a transplant donor.

The rearrangement uses TRBV20-1 and TRBJ1-2; 10 bases agree with TRBD1. CDR1 is DFQATT and CDR2 is SNEGSKA in the germline V gene (reference sequence). Germline trimming cut 3 bases from V and 4 bases from J; bases unmatched to any gene: 2. This CDR3 is built from 13 residues. The CDR3 reads CSARGQGIYGYTF. CDR3 coding DNA: TGCAGTGCTAGGGGACAGGGGATCTATGGCTACACCTTC.

This clonotype has only a few counts. The V call is TRBV12-3 or TRBV12-4, the J call TRBJ1-1; perhaps TRBD1 as D (5 bases). This CDR3 is 14 amino acids long. With 6 bases removed from V and 6 bases from J, the gap between germline ends came to 17 bases. CDR3 sequence reads: CASSPGGNKPEAFF. The DNA for the CDR3 is TGTGCCAGCAGCCCTGGGGGGAATAAGCCTGAAGCTTTCTTT.

V and J are TRBV4-2 and TRBJ1-3; D call uncertain. The CDR3 is made up of 14 amino acids. Trimming took 3 bases from V and 0 from J, leaving 6 bases between them. The V gene's germline CDR1 is LGHNA and CDR2 YNFKEQ. Here the CDR3 reads CASSHPGSGNTIYF. CDR3 sequence (DNA): TGTGCCAGCAGCCACCCCGGCTCTGGAAACACCATATATTTT.

Comment on this clonotype: One junction end disagrees with the germline gene, perhaps due to a read error. V is TRBV6-1 and J is TRBJ2-7, with TRBD1 matching 7 bases. The CDR3 extends over 13 amino acids. Germline V CDR1 and CDR2: MNHNS, SASEGT. The CDR3 region is CVSRGTVSYEQYF. For the CDR3, the DNA is TGTGTCAGCAGAGGGACAGTGTCCTACGAGCAGTACTTC.

The gene calls are TRBV19 and TRBJ2-1; 8 bases are shared with TRBD2. Germline V gives CDR1 LNHDA, CDR2 SQIVND (reference sequence). The CDR3 is 14 residues long. V lost 7 bases to trimming and J lost 3 bases; unmatched junction nucleotides: 5. The CDR3 nucleotides read TGTGCCAGTAAAGGCGGGGGGATCTACAATGAGCAGTTCTTC. This encodes CASKGGGIYNEQFF.

Only a few counts were recorded for this clonotype. The genes are TRBV28 and TRBJ2-2; TRBD2 matches 11 bases. The CDR3 loop spans 15 amino acids. J was trimmed by 4 bases and V by 8 bases; bases with no gene match: 6. Germline loops: CDR1 MDHEN, CDR2 SYDVKM. CDR3 protein: CASWVSGRATGELFF. For the CDR3, the DNA is TGTGCCAGCTGGGTTAGCGGGAGGGCCACCGGGGAGCTGTTTTTT.

The J gene is TRBJ2-7, the V gene TRBV29-1; D unresolved. The CDR3 sequence is 12 residues long. V was clipped by 7 bases and J by 0 bases, with 10 bases between them. CDR1 and CDR2 from the germline V gene are SQVTM and ANQGSEA. CDR3 protein: CSAGSVSYEQYF. CDR3 in DNA: TGCAGCGCCGGTTCGGTCTCCTACGAGCAGTACTTC.

The genes are TRBV9 and TRBJ2-1; 10 bases line up with TRBD2. Germline V lookup: CDR1 SGDLS, CDR2 YYNGEE. The length of the CDR3 is 17 residues. Trimming took 3 bases from V and 3 from J; bases not matched to a gene: 9. The CDR3: CASSAELAGEFYNEQFF. The CDR3 coding sequence is TGTGCCAGCAGCGCCGAGCTAGCGGGAGAGTTCTACAATGAGCAGTTCTTC. The complete variable domain, with remaining parts taken from reference TRBV9 and TRBJ2-1, reads DSGVTQTPKHLITATGQRVTLRCSPRSGDLSVYWYQQSLDQGLQFLIQYYNGEERAKGNILERFSAQQFPDLHSELNLSSLELGDSALYFCASSAELAGEFYNEQFFGPGTRLTVL.

This clonotype was recorded a few times. V and J are TRBV24-1 and TRBJ2-5, with D perhaps assigned TRBD1 or TRBD2 (5 bases each). Germline CDR1 reads KGHDR; CDR2 reads SFDVKD. The CDR3 consists of 17 residues. V lost 2 bases, J lost 5 bases, and 20 bases lay in between. The CDR3 sequence: CATSDSAGTHRRETQYF. CDR3 sequence (DNA): TGTGCCACCAGTGATTCCGCCGGGACGCATCGGCGGGAGACCCAGTACTTC.

This chain joins TRBV5-1 and TRBJ1-2; no clear D. The ends were cut back, 4 bases at V and 5 bases at J, with 18 bases in the middle. Per germline, CDR1 SGHRS and CDR2 YFSETQ. The CDR3 totals 15 residues. The CDR3 DNA is TGCGCCAGCAGCGGAGACACCCGGGGTCCTTATGGCTACACCTTC. This sequence encodes CASSGDTRGPYGYTF. Looking up the rest from reference TRBV5-1 and TRBJ1-2 gives the full variable domain: KAGVTQTPRYLIKTRGQQVTLSCSPISGHRSVSWYQQTPGQGLQFLFEYFSETQRNKGNFPGRFSGRQFSNSRSEMNVSTLELGDSALYLCASSGDTRGPYGYTFGSGTRLTVV.

This sequence joins TRBV30 and TRBJ2-2; D unclear. Germline V gene data show CDR1 as GTSNPN and CDR2 as SVGIG (reference sequence). Trimming took 5 bases from V and 1 from J, leaving 17 bases between them. This CDR3 contains 16 residues. CDR3 sequence reads: CAWVPLLWLNTGELFF. CDR3 nucleotides: TGTGCCTGGGTCCCCCTTCTTTGGCTGAACACCGGGGAGCTGTTTTTT.

In its sample, this clonotype was seen many times. This rearrangement joins TRBV12-3 or TRBV12-4 to TRBJ2-1; no clear D. This CDR3 is built from 10 residues. Trimming cost V 2 bases and J 8 bases, with 1 base left between them. The CDR3 nucleotides read TGTGCCAGCAGTTTATATGAGCAGTTCTTC. Protein product: CASSLYEQFF.

Many counts were recorded for this clonotype. V usage is TRBV29-1 and J usage is TRBJ2-2; TRBD1 matches at 8 bases. The CDR3 extends over 14 amino acids. Trimming took 7 bases from V and 5 from J; bases not matched to a gene: 9. Germline CDR1 and CDR2: SQVTM and ANQGSEA. Here the CDR3 reads CSADGTGLTGELFF. The CDR3 region has the DNA TGCAGCGCCGACGGGACAGGACTTACCGGGGAGCTGTTTTTT.

The V gene is TRBV5-6, the J gene TRBJ2-5, with no clear D. V lost 6 bases to trimming and J lost 3 bases, with 18 bases between them. Germline V gene lookup returns CDR1 SGHDT and CDR2 YYEEEE. There are 15 residues in the CDR3. The CDR3 region is CASNPWRISKETQYF. CDR3 nucleotides: TGTGCCAGCAACCCGTGGCGGATCTCTAAAGAGACCCAGTACTTC.

The J gene is TRBJ2-3, the V gene TRBV20-1; no firm D call. Trimming stripped 1 base from V and 6 bases from J, with 14 bases between. The CDR3 length is 14 residues. Germline V gene lookup returns CDR1 DFQATT and CDR2 SNEGSKA (reference sequence). The DNA of the CDR3 is TGCAGTGCTAGAGGTCAACGGCGCAGGGATACGCAGTATTTT. Translating it yields CSARGQRRRDTQYF.